The 5 T cell receptor beta chains below were found in one sample sequenced in a study of technical replicates of blood from four donors. This table comes from immunoSEQ multiplex PCR, and its TCRdb copy is limited to in-frame clones, with some not included. The sample holds more than 50,000 clones, around 87% seen once. The sequenced sample consisted of PBMCs. The receptors come from a human donor in good health. Some clones in this sample may be carry-over from other donors' samples.

Only a few counts were recorded for this clone. This rearrangement joins TRBV6-1 to TRBJ2-1; D not resolved. Germline CDR1 is MNHNS and CDR2 is SASEGT. Trimming removed 3 bases from V and 2 bases from J, with 5 bases in between. The CDR3 consists of 13 residues. The CDR3 is CASSDRAYNEQFF. CDR3 nucleotides: TGTGCCAGCAGTGATCGTGCCTACAATGAGCAGTTCTTC.

The gene calls are TRBV7-2 and TRBJ2-2, with TRBD2 identical over 8 bases. This CDR3 has 15 residues. The V gene end was trimmed by 0 bases and the J gene end by 5 bases; junction bases not matched to a gene: 2. Germline-derived CDR1 and CDR2 are SGHTA and FQGNSA. The CDR3 protein is CASSLARGGTGELFF. CDR3 DNA sequence: TGTGCCAGCAGCTTAGCCCGGGGGGGTACCGGGGAGCTGTTTTTT.

The chain carries TRBV30 and TRBJ2-7, with 7 bases identical to TRBD1. The ends lost 1 base at V and 2 bases at J; junction bases unmatched: 5. Germline-derived CDR1 and CDR2 are GTSNPN and SVGIG (reference sequence). CDR3 length equals 14 residues. In DNA form, the CDR3 reads TGTGCCTGGAGTGGCGGGCAGGGGGCCTACGAGCAGTACTTC. Encoded protein: CAWSGGQGAYEQYF. Full variable domain (missing parts from reference TRBV30 and TRBJ2-7): SQTIHQWPATLVQPVGSPLSLECTVEGTSNPNLYWYRQAAGRGLQLLFYSVGIGQISSEVPQNLSASRPQDRQFILSSKKLLLSDSGFYLCAWSGGQGAYEQYFGPGTRLTVT.

V usage is TRBV5-1 and J usage is TRBJ2-7, with D unresolved. Germline V gives CDR1 SGHRS, CDR2 YFSETQ. The V and J ends lost 0 bases and 5 bases respectively, with 9 bases between them. CDR3 length: 13 residues. CDR3 region: CASSLASGHEQYF. The CDR3, as DNA: TGCGCCAGCAGCTTGGCTTCTGGGCACGAGCAGTACTTC.

V is TRBV2 and J is TRBJ2-1; 10 bases agree with TRBD2. The germline CDR1 and CDR2 sequences are SNHLY and FYNNEI. V lost 10 bases to trimming and J lost 9 bases; unmatched junction nucleotides: 12. The CDR3 spans 14 residues. The CDR3 nucleotides are TGTGCCACCCAGGCTAGCGGGGGAGGTGGTGAGCAGTTCTTC. Protein sequence: CATQASGGGGEQFF.